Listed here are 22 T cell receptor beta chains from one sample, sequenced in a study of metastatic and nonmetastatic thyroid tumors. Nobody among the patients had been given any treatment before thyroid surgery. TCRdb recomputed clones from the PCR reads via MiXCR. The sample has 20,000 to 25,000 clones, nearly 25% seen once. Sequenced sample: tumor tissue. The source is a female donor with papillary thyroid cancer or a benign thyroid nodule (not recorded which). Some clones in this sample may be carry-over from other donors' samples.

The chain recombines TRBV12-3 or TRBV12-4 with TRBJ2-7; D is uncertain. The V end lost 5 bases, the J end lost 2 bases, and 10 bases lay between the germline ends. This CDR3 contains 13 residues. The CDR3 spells CASSPPGTYEQYF. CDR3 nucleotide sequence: TGTGCCAGCAGTCCCCCCGGAACCTACGAGCAGTACTTC.

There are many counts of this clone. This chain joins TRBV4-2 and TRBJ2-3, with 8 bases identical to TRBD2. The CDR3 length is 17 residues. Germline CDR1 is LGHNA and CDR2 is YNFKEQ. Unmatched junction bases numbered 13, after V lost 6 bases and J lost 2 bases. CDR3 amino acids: CASRPGRAGASTDTQYF. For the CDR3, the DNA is TGTGCCAGCAGACCTGGGAGAGCGGGAGCGTCCACAGATACGCAGTATTTT.

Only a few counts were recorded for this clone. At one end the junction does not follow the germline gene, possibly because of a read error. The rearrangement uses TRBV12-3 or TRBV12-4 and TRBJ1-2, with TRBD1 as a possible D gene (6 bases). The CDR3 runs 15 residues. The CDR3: CASSVEDRLVYCYTF. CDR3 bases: TGTGCCAGCAGTGTGGAGGACAGACTCGTCTATTGCTACACCTTC.

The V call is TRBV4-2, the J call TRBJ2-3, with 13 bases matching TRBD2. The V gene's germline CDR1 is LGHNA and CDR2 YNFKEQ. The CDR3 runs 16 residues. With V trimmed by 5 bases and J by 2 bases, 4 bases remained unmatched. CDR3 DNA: TGTGCCAGCAGCTCACTAGCGGGAGGGAACACAGATACGCAGTATTTT. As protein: CASSSLAGGNTDTQYF.

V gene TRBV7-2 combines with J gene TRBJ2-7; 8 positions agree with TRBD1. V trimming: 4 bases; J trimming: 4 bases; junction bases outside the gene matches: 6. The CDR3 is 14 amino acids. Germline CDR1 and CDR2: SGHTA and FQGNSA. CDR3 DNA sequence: TGTGCCAGCAGCTCACGGACAGGGAGATACGAGCAGTACTTC. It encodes CASSSRTGRYEQYF.

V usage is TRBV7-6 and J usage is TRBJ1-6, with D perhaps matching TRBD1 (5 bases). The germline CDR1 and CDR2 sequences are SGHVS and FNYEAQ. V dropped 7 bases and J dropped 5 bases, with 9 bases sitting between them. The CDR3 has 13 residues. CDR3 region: CASKGNHNSPLHF. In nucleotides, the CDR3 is TGTGCCAGCAAGGGGAACCATAATTCACCCCTCCACTTT.

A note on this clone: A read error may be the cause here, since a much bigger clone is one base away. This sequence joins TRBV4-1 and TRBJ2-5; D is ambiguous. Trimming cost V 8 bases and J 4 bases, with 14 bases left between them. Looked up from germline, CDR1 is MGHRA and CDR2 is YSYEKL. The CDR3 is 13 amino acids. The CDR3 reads CASSLAVPETQYF. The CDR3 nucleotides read TGCGCCAGCTCCCTCGCGGTCCCAGAGACCCAGTACTTC.

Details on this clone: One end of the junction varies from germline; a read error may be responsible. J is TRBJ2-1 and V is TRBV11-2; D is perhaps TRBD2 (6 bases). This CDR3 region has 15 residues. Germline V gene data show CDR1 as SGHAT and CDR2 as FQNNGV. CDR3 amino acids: CAISFGLSSYNEQFF. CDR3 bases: TGTGCCATCAGCTTCGGACTATCGTCCTACAATGAGCAGTTCTTC.

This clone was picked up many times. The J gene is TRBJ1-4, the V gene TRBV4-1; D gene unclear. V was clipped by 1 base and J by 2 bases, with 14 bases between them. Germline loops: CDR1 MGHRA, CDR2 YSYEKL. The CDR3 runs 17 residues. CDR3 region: CASSQANLGFTNEKLFF. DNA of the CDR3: TGCGCCAGCAGCCAAGCGAACCTCGGATTCACTAATGAAAAACTGTTTTTT.

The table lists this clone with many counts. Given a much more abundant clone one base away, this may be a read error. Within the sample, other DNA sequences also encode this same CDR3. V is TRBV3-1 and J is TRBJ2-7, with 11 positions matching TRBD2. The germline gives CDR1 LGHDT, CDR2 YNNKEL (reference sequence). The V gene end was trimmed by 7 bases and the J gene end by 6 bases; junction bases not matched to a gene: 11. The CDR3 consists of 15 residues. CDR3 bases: TGTGCCAGCAACAACCAGGGGCTAGCGGGAGGCGAGCAGTACTTC. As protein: CASNNQGLAGGEQYF.

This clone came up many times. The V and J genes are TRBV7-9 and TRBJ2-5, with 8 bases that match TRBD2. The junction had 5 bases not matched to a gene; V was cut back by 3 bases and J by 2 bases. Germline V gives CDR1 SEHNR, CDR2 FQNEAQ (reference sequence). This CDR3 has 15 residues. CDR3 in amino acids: CASSFSTSGQETQYF. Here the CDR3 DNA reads TGTGCCAGCAGCTTCAGTACTAGCGGACAAGAGACCCAGTACTTC.

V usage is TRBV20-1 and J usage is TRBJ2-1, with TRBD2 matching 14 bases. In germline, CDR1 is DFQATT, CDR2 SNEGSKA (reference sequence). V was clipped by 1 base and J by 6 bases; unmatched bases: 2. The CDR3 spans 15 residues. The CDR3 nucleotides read TGCAGTGCTAGAGCCGGGACTAGCGGGAGCAATGAGCAGTTCTTC. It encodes CSARAGTSGSNEQFF.

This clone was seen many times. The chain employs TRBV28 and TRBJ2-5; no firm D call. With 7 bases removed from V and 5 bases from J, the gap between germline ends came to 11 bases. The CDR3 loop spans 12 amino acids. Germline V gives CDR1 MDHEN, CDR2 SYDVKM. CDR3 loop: CASKADWETQYF. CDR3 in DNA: TGTGCCAGCAAAGCAGACTGGGAGACCCAGTACTTC.

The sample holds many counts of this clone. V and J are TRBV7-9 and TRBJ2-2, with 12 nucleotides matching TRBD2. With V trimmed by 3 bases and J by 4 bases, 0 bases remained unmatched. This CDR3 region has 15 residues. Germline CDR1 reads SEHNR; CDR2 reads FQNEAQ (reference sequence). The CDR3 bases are TGTGCCAGCAGCTTGACTAGCGGGAGCACCGGGGAGCTGTTTTTT. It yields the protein CASSLTSGSTGELFF. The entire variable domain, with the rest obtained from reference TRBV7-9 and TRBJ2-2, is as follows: DTGVSQNPRHKITKRGQNVTFRCDPISEHNRLYWYRQTLGQGPEFLTYFQNEAQLEKSRLLSDRFSAERPKGSFSTLEIQRTEQGDSAMYLCASSLTSGSTGELFFGEGSRLTVL.

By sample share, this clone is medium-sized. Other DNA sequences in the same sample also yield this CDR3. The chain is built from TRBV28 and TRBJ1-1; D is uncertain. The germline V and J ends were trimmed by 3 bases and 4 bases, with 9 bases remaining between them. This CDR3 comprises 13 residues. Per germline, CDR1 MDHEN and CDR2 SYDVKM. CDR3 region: CASSFLRGTEAFF. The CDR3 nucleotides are TGTGCCAGCAGTTTCCTCCGCGGCACTGAAGCTTTCTTT.

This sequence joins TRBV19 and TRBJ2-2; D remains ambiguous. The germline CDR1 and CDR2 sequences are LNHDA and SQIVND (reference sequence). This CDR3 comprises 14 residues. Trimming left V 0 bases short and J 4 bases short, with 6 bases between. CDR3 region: CASSIEPTTGELFF. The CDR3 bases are TGTGCCAGTAGTATAGAACCTACCACCGGGGAGCTGTTTTTT.

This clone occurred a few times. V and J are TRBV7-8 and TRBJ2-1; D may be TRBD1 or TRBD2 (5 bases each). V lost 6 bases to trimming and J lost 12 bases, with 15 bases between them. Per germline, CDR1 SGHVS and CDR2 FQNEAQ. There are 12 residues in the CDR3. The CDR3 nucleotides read TGTGCCAGCAGTGAGGTGGTGAGGGGGCAGTTCTTC. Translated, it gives CASSEVVRGQFF. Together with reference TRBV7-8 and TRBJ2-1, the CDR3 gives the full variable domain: GAGVSQSPRYKVAKRGQDVALRCDPISGHVSLFWYQQALGQGPEFLTYFQNEAQLDKSGLPSDRFFAERPEGSVSTLKIQRTQQEDSAVYLCASSEVVRGQFFGPGTRLTVL.

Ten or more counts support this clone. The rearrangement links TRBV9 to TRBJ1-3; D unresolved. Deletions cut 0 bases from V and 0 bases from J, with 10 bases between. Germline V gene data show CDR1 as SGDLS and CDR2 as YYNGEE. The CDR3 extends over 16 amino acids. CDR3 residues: CASSVEAEFSGNTIYF. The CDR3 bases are TGTGCCAGCAGCGTAGAGGCCGAGTTCTCTGGAAACACCATATATTTT.

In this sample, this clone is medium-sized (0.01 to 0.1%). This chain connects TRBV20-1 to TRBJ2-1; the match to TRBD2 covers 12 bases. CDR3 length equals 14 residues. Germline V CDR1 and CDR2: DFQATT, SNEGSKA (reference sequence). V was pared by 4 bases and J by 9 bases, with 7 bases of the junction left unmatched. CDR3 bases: TGCAGTGCTACTCTAGCGGGAGGGCCAAGTGAGCAGTTCTTC. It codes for CSATLAGGPSEQFF.

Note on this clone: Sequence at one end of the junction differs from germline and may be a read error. The CDR3 region has the DNA TGTGCCAGCGGTGAAGCGACAGTTTCTAGCTCCTACAATGAGCAGTTCTTC. Its protein product is CASGEATVSSSYNEQFF. V gene TRBV6-1 combines with J gene TRBJ2-1; D perhaps matches TRBD1 (5 bases). The CDR3 spans 17 residues. Germline V gene lookup returns CDR1 MNHNS and CDR2 SASEGT.

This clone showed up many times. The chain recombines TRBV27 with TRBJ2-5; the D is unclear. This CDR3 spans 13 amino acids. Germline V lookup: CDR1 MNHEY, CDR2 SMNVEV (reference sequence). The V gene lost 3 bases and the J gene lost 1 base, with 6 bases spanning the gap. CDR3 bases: TGTGCCAGCAGTTTGAGAGCCCAAGAGACCCAGTACTTC. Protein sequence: CASSLRAQETQYF.

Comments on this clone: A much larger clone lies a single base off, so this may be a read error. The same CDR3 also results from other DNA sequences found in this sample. CDR3 in DNA: TGTGCCAGCAGCCAAGTGGGGACAACTAACACCGGGGAGCTGTTTTTT. Translating gives CASSQVGTTNTGELFF. The V gene is TRBV3-1, the J gene TRBJ2-2; D perhaps matches TRBD1 (6 bases). CDR3 length: 16 residues. The germline V gene has CDR1 LGHDT and CDR2 YNNKEL (reference sequence). V was clipped by 1 base and J by 2 bases, with 11 bases between them.